Listed here are 4 T cell receptor beta chains from one sample, sequenced in a study of regulatory T cells in long-lasting Graves disease (dated by TCRdb to the early 2020s). This specimen's time point label, interpreted: persistent/refractory GD, antithyroid drugs over 5 years with positive TRAb. For both TCR sequencing and RNA sequencing, RNA was extracted from PBMCs using TRIzol. Preparation of the library involved multiplex PCR. The sequencer listed for this sample is Illumina HiSeq 4000. TCR beta libraries were built with iRepertoire HTBI primers and Arm-PCR amplification of CDR3 regions. TCRdb reanalyzed the raw reads on its own, using fastp at Q25 for trimming and MiXCR for clone calling, and kept in-frame beta chains. Rows with a matching CDR3 protein are joined into one entry that keeps the most common DNA and genes. The sample contains hundreds of thousands of distinct CDR3 sequences, roughly 21% of them found a single time. The ten largest account for 14% of the sample.

The specimen was peripheral blood mononuclear cells (PBMCs), collected when the disease was refractory, from a patient treated with antithyroid drugs. The receptors here all came from a female donor with Graves disease.

The J gene is TRBJ2-3, the V gene TRBV7-9, with D hard to call. The V end lost 4 bases, the J end lost 6 bases, and 5 bases lay between the germline ends. CDR3 size: 11 residues. Per germline, CDR1 SEHNR and CDR2 FQNEAQ (reference sequence). The CDR3 protein is CASSSVDTQYF. The DNA of the CDR3 is TGTGCCAGCAGCTCCGTGGATACGCAGTATTTT.

This clonotype was seen more than once but under ten times. The chain links TRBV18 to TRBJ2-3; maybe TRBD1 (5 bases). Germline V gene data show CDR1 as KGHSH and CDR2 as LQKENI. CDR3 length: 13 residues. V was trimmed by 8 bases and J by 2 bases, leaving 11 bases between them. The CDR3 protein is CASSPQVTDTQYF. The CDR3 nucleotides read TGTGCCAGCAGTCCACAGGTCACAGATACGCAGTATTTT.

This clonotype came up a few times. CDR3 coding DNA: TGTGCCAGCAGCCCTCCCCCCAGGACAGGGCCTAACTATGGCTACACCTTC. Translated: CASSPPPRTGPNYGYTF. J is TRBJ1-2 and V is TRBV7-2; 8 bases are shared with TRBD1. The ends lost 5 bases at V and 0 bases at J; junction bases unmatched: 11. The CDR3 is 17 residues long. The germline V gene has CDR1 SGHTA and CDR2 FQGNSA.

This chain uses TRBV5-1 with TRBJ2-2, with TRBD2 matching over 9 bases. V lost 5 bases and J lost 6; bases outside the gene matches: 5. CDR3 length equals 14 residues. Germline V lookup: CDR1 SGHRS, CDR2 YFSETQ. The CDR3: CASSAAGGSGELFF. The DNA for the CDR3 is TGCGCCAGCAGTGCAGCGGGAGGTTCCGGGGAGCTGTTTTTT.